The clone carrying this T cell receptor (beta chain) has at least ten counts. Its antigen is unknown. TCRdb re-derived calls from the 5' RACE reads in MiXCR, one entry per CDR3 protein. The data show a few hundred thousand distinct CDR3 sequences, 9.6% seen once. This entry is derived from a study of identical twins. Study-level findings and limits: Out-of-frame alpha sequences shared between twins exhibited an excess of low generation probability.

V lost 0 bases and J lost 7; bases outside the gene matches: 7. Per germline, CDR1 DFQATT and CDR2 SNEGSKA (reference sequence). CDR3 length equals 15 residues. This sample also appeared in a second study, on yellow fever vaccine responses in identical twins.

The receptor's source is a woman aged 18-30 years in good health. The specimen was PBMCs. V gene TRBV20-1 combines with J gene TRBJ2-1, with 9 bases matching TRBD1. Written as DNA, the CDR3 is TGCAGTGCTAGAGATCTACAGGGGGCTCTAAATGAGCAGTTCTTC. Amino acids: CSARDLQGALNEQFF.